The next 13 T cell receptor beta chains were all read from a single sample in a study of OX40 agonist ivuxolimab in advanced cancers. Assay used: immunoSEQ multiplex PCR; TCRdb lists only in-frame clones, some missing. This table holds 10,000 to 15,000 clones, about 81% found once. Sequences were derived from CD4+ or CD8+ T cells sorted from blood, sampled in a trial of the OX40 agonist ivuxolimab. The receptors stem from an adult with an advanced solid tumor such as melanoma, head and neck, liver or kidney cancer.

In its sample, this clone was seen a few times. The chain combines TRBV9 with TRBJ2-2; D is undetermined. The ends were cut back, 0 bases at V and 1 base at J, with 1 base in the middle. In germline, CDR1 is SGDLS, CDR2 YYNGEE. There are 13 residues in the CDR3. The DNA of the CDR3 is TGTGCCAGCAGCGTAGGGAACACCGGGGAGCTGTTTTTT. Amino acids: CASSVGNTGELFF. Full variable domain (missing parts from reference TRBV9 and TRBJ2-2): DSGVTQTPKHLITATGQRVTLRCSPRSGDLSVYWYQQSLDQGLQFLIQYYNGEERAKGNILERFSAQQFPDLHSELNLSSLELGDSALYFCASSVGNTGELFFGEGSRLTVL.

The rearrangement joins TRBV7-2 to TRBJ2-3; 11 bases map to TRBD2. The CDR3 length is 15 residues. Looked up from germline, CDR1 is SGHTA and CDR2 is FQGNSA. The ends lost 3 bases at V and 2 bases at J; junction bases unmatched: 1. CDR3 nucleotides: TGTGCCAGCAGCTTGACTAGCGGGGACACAGATACGCAGTATTTT. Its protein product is CASSLTSGDTDTQYF.

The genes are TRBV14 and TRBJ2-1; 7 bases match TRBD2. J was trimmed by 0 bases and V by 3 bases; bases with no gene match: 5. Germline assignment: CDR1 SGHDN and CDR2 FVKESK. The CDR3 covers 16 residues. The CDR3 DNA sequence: TGTGCCAGCAGCCAGGTAGCGGGCTTCTCCTACAATGAGCAGTTCTTC. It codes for CASSQVAGFSYNEQFF.

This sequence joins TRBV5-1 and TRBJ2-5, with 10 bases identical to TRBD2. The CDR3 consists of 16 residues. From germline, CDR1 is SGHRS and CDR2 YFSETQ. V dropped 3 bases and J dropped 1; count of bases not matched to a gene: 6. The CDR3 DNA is TGCGCCAGCAGCTCCGGACTAGCGGATATCCAAGAGACCCAGTACTTC. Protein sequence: CASSSGLADIQETQYF. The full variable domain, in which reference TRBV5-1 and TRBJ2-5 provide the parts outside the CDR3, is KAGVTQTPRYLIKTRGQQVTLSCSPISGHRSVSWYQQTPGQGLQFLFEYFSETQRNKGNFPGRFSGRQFSNSRSEMNVSTLELGDSALYLCASSSGLADIQETQYFGPGTRLLVL.

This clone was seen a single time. This chain's CDR3 is CASSRTSGNRAYEQYF. Written as DNA, the CDR3 is TGTGCCAGCAGCAGGACTAGCGGGAACAGGGCCTACGAGCAGTACTTC. The chain links TRBV7-9 to TRBJ2-7, with 12 nucleotides matching TRBD2. CDR1 is SEHNR, CDR2 FQNEAQ, per germline (reference sequence). The V segment lost 5 bases and the J segment 2 bases; nucleotides outside the gene matches: 7. The CDR3 totals 16 residues.

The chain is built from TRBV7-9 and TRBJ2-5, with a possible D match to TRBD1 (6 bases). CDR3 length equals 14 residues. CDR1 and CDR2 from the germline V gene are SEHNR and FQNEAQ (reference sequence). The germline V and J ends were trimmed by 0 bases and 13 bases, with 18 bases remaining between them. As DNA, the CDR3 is TGTGCCAGCAGCTTAGCCGGACAGATATCGAATAGGTACTTC. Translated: CASSLAGQISNRYF.

The CDR3 sequence is CASSSFEGREQYF. CDR3 coding DNA: TGTGCCAGCAGCTCGTTTGAGGGACGCGAGCAGTACTTC. This sequence joins TRBV9 and TRBJ2-7; either TRBD1 or TRBD2 may fit D (5 bases each). Germline V gene data show CDR1 as SGDLS and CDR2 as YYNGEE. This CDR3 has 13 amino acids. Trimming cost V 4 bases and J 6 bases, with 14 bases left between them. Using reference TRBV9 and TRBJ2-7 for the parts outside the CDR3, the full variable domain is DSGVTQTPKHLITATGQRVTLRCSPRSGDLSVYWYQQSLDQGLQFLIQYYNGEERAKGNILERFSAQQFPDLHSELNLSSLELGDSALYFCASSSFEGREQYFGPGTRLTVT.

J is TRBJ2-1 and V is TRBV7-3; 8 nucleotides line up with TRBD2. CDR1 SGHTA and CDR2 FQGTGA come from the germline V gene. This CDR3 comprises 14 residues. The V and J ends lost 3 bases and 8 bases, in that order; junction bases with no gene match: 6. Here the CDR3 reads CASSLSGSGDEQFF. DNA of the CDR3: TGTGCCAGCAGCTTGAGCGGGAGTGGCGATGAGCAGTTCTTC. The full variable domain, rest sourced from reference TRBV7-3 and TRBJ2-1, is GAGVSQTPSNKVTEKGKYVELRCDPISGHTALYWYRQSLGQGPEFLIYFQGTGAADDSGLPNDRFFAVRPEGSVSTLKIQRTERGDSAVYLCASSLSGSGDEQFFGPGTRLTVL.

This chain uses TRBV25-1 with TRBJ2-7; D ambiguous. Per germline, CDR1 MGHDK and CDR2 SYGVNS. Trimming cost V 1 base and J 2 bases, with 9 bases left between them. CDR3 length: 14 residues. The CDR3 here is CASSEFGSTYEQYF. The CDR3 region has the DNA TGTGCCAGCAGTGAATTCGGCAGCACCTACGAGCAGTACTTC.

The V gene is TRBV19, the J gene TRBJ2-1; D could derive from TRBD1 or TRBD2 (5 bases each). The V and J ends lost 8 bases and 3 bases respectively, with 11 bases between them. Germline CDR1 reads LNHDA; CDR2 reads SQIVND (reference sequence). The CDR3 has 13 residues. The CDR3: CASVGPIYNEQFF. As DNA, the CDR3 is TGTGCCAGTGTGGGACCGATCTACAATGAGCAGTTCTTC. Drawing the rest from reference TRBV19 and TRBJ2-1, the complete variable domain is DGGITQSPKYLFRKEGQNVTLSCEQNLNHDAMYWYRQDPGQGLRLIYYSQIVNDFQKGDIAEGYSVSREKKESFPLTVTSAQKNPTAFYLCASVGPIYNEQFFGPGTRLTVL.

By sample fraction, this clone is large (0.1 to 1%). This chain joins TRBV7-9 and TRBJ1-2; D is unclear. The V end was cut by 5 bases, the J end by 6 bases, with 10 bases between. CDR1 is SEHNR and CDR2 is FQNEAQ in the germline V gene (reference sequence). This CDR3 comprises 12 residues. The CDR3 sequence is CASSAQKDGYTF. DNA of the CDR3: TGTGCCAGCAGCGCTCAAAAGGATGGCTACACCTTC.

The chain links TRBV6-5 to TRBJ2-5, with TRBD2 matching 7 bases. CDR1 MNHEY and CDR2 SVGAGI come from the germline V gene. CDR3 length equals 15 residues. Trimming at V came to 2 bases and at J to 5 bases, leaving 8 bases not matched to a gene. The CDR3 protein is CASSYRSPGGETQYF. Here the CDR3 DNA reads TGTGCCAGCAGTTACCGTTCACCCGGGGGGGAGACCCAGTACTTC.

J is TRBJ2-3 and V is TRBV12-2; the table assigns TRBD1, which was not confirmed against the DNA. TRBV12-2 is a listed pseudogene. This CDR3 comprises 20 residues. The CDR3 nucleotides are TGTGCAAGTCGCTTTCCCCTTGATGGACAGGTGACCCCTAGCACAGATACGCAGTATTTT. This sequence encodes CASRFPLDGQVTPSTDTQYF.